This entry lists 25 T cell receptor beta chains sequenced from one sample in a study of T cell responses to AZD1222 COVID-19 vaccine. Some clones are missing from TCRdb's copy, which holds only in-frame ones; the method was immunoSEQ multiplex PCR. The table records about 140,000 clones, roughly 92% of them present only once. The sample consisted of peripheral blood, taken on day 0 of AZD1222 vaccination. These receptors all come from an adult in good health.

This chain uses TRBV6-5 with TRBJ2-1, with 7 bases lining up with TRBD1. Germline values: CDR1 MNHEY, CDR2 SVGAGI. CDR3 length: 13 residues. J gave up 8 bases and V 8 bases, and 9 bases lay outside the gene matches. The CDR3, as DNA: TGTGCCAGCCGGAAGACAGGGTCCGATGAGCAGTTCTTC. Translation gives CASRKTGSDEQFF.

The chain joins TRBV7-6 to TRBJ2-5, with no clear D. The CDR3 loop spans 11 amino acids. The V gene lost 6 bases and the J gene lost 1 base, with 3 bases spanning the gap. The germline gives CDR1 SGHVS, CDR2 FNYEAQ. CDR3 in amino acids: CASRSQETQYF. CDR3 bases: TGTGCCAGCAGATCCCAAGAGACCCAGTACTTC. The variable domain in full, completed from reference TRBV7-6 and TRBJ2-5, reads GAGVSQSPRYKVTKRGQDVALRCDPISGHVSLYWYRQALGQGPEFLTYFNYEAQQDKSGLPNDRFSAERPEGSISTLTIQRTEQRDSAMYRCASRSQETQYFGPGTRLLVL.

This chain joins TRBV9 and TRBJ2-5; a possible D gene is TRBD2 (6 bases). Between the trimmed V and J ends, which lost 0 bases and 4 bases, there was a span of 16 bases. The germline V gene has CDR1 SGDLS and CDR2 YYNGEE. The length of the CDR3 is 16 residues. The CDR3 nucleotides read TGTGCCAGCAGCGTAGTTAGCGGCTCCGGGGTAGAGACCCAGTACTTC. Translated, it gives CASSVVSGSGVETQYF. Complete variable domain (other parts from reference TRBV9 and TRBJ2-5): DSGVTQTPKHLITATGQRVTLRCSPRSGDLSVYWYQQSLDQGLQFLIQYYNGEERAKGNILERFSAQQFPDLHSELNLSSLELGDSALYFCASSVVSGSGVETQYFGPGTRLLVL.

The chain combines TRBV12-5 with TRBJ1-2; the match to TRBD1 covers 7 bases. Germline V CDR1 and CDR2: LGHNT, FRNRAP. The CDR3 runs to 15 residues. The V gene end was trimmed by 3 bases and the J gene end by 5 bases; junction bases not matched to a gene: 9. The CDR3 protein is CASGFLGTELYGYTF. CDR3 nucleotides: TGTGCTAGTGGTTTCCTAGGGACAGAGCTATATGGCTACACCTTC.

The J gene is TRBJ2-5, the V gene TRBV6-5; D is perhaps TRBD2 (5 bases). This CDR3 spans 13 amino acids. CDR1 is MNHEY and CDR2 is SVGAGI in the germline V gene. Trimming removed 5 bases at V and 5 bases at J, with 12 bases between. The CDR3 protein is CASSLLAAETQYF. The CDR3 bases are TGTGCCAGCAGTCTGCTAGCAGCGGAGACCCAGTACTTC.

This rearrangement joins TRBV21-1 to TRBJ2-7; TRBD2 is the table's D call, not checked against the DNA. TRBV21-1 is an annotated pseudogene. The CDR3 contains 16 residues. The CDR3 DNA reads TGTGCCAGCAGCAAATACTTCGGGGGTGTTCCTGGGGAGCAGTACTTC. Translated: CASSKYFGGVPGEQYF.

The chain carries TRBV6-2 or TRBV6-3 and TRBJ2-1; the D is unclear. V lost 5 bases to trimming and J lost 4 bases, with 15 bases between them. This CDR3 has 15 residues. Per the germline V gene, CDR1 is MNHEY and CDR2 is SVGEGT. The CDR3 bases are TGTGCCAGCAGTAACCTGGGAAAGAGATACAATGAGCAGTTCTTC. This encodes CASSNLGKRYNEQFF.

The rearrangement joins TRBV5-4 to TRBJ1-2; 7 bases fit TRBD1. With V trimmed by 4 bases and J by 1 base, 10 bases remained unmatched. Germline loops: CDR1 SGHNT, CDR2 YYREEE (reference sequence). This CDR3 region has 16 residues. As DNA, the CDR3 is TGTGCCAGCAGCCATCCAGACAGGGCTCATAACTATGGCTACACCTTC. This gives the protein CASSHPDRAHNYGYTF.

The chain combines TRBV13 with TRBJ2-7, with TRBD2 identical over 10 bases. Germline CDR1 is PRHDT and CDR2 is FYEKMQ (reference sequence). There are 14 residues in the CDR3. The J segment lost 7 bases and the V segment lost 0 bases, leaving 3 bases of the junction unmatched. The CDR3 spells CASSLGLAGREQYF. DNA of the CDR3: TGTGCCAGCAGCTTAGGACTAGCGGGAAGAGAGCAGTACTTC.

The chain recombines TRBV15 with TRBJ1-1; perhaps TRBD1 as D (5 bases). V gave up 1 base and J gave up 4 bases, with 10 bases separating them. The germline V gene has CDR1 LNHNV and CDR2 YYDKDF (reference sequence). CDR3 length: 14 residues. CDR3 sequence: CATSRGRALTEAFF. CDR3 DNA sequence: TGTGCCACCAGCAGAGGCAGGGCACTCACTGAAGCTTTCTTT.

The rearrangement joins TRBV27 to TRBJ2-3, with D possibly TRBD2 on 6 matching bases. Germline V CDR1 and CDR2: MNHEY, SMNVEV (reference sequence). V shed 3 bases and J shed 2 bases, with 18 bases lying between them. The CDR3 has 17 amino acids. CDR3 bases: TGTGCCAGCAGTTTTTCTCCTCGGGAGACTGACACAGATACGCAGTATTTT. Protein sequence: CASSFSPRETDTDTQYF.

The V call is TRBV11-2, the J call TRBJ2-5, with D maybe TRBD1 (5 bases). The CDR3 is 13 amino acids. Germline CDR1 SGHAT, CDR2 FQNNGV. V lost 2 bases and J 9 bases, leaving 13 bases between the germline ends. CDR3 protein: CASSLYGPRAQYF. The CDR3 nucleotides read TGTGCCAGCAGCTTATACGGTCCCAGGGCCCAGTACTTC.

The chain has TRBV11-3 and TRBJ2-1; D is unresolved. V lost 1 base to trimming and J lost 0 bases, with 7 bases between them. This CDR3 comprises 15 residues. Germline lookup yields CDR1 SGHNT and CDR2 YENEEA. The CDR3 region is CASSLGGSSYNEQFF. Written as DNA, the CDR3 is TGTGCCAGCAGCTTAGGCGGTAGCTCCTACAATGAGCAGTTCTTC. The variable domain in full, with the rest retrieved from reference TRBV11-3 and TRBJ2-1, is EAGVVQSPRYKIIEKKQPVAFWCNPISGHNTLYWYLQNLGQGPELLIRYENEEAVDDSQLPKDRFSAERLKGVDSTLKIQPAELGDSAVYLCASSLGGSSYNEQFFGPGTRLTVL.

Here the CDR3 DNA reads TGTGCCAGCAACCCCCTCCGCACAGATACGCAGTATTTT. Translation gives CASNPLRTDTQYF. V usage is TRBV7-9 and J usage is TRBJ2-3, with unresolved D. Per the germline V gene, CDR1 is SEHNR and CDR2 is FQNEAQ (reference sequence). The CDR3 has 13 amino acids. V lost 7 bases and J 1 base, leaving 9 bases between the germline ends.

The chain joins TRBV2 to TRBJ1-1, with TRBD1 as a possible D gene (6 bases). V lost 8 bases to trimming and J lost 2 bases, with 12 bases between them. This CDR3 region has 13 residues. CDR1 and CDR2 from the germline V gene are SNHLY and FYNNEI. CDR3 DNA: TGTGCCAGCGCGGGACAAAGAAACACTGAAGCTTTCTTT. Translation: CASAGQRNTEAFF.

The CDR3 region is CASSSGGYQPQHF. The DNA of the CDR3 is TGTGCCAGCAGTTCAGGGGGATATCAGCCCCAGCATTTT. The gene calls are TRBV6-5 and TRBJ1-5; the match to TRBD1 covers 7 bases. This CDR3 has 13 residues. The germline V gene has CDR1 MNHEY and CDR2 SVGAGI. Losses at the gene ends were 4 bases for V and 5 bases for J; bases not matched to a gene: 2.

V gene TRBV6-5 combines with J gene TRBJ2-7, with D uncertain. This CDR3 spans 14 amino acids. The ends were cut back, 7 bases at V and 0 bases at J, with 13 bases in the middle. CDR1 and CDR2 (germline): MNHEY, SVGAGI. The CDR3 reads CASNHRGGSYEQYF. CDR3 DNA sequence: TGTGCCAGCAACCACCGAGGCGGCTCCTACGAGCAGTACTTC.

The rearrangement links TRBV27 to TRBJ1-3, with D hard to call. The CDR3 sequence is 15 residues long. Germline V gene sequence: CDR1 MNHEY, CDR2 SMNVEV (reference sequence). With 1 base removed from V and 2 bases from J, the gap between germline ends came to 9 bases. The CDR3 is CASSLYASPGNTIYF. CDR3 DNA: TGTGCCAGCAGTTTATACGCAAGCCCTGGAAACACCATATATTTT.

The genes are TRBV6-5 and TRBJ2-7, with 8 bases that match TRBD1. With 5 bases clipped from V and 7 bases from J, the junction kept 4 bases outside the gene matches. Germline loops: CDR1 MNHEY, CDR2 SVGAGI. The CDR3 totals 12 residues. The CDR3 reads CASSRQGREQYF. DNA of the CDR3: TGTGCCAGCAGTAGACAGGGGCGGGAGCAGTACTTC.

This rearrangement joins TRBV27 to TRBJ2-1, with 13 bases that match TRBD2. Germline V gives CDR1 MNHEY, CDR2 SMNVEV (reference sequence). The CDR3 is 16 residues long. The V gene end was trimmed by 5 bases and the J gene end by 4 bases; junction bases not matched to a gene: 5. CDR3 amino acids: CASSIVLAGGYNEQFF. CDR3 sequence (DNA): TGTGCCAGCAGTATCGTACTAGCGGGAGGGTACAATGAGCAGTTCTTC.

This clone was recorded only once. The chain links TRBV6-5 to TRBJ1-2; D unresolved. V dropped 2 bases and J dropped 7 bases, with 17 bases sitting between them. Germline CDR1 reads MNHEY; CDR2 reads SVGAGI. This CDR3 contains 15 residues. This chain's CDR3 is CASSYGPGGIVGYTF. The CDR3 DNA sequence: TGTGCCAGCAGTTACGGACCGGGCGGGATCGTTGGCTACACCTTC.

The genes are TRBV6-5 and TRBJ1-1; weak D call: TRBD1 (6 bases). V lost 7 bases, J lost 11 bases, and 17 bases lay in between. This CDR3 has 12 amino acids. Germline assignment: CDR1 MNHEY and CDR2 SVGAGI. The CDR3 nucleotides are TGTGCCAGCATTGGGGGGCCCCCCGAGGCTTTCTTT. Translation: CASIGGPPEAFF.

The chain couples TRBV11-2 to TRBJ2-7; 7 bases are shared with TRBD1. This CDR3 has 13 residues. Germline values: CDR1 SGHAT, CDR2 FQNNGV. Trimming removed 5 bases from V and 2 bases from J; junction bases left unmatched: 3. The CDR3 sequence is CASSPGGAYEQYF. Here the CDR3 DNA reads TGTGCCAGCAGCCCAGGGGGAGCCTACGAGCAGTACTTC.

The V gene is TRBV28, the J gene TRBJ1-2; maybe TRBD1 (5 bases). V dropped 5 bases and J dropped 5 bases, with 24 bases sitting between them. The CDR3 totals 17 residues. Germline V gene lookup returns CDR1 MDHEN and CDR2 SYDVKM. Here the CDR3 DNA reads TGTGCCAGCAGTCCCCTAGACCCCCGGGGCAGAGGTTATGGCTACACCTTC. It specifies CASSPLDPRGRGYGYTF.

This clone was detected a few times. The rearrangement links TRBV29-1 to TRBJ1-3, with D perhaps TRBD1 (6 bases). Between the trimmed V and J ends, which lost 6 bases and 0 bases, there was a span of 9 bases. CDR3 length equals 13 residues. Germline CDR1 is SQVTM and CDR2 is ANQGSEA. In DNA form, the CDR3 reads TGCAGCGTCGCAGGGGACTCTGGAAACACCATATATTTT. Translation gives CSVAGDSGNTIYF.